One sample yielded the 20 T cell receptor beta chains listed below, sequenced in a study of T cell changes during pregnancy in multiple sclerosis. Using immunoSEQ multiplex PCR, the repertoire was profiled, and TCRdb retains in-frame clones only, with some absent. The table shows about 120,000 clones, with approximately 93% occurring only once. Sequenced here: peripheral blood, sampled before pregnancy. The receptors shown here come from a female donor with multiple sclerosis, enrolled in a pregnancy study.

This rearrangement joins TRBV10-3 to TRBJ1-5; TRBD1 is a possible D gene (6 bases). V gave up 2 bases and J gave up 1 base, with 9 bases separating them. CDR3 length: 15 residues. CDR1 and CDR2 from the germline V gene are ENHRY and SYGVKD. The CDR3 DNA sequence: TGTGCCATCAGTGAGGAAGGGGGAAGCAATCAGCCCCAGCATTTT. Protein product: CAISEEGGSNQPQHF.

The DNA of the CDR3 is TGCGCCAGCAGTCTTGGACGACAGGGGGGACCCGAGCAGTACTTC. This codes for CASSLGRQGGPEQYF. The V and J genes are TRBV23-1 and TRBJ2-7, with 9 bases matching TRBD1. TRBV23-1 is an ORF, with its function uncertain. V was clipped by 4 bases and J by 6 bases; unmatched bases: 10. This CDR3 is 15 amino acids long.

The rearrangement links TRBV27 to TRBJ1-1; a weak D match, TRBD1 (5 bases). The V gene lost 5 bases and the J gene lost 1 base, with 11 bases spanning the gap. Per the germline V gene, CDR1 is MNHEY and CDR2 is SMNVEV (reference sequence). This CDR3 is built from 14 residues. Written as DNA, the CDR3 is TGTGCCAGCAGTCCCCAGGGATCGAACACTGAAGCTTTCTTT. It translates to CASSPQGSNTEAFF.

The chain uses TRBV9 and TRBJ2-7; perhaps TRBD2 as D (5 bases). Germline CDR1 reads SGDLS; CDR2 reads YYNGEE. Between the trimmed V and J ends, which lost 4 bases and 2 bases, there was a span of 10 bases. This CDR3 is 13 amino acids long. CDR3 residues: CASSPGDTYEQYF. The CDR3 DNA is TGTGCCAGCAGCCCCGGGGATACCTACGAGCAGTACTTC.

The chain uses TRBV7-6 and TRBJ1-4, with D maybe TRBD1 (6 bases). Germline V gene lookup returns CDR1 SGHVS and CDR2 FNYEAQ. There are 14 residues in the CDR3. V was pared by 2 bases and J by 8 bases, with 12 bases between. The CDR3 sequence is CASSLSGGAEKLFF. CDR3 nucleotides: TGTGCCAGCAGCTTAAGCGGGGGCGCAGAAAAACTGTTTTTT.

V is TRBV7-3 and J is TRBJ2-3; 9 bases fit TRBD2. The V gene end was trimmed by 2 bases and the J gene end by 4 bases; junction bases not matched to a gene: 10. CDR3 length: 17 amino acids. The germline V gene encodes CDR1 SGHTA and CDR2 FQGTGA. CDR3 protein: CASSLSSAGGPSDTQYF. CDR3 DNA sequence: TGTGCCAGCAGCTTATCGTCGGCGGGGGGGCCTTCAGATACGCAGTATTTT.

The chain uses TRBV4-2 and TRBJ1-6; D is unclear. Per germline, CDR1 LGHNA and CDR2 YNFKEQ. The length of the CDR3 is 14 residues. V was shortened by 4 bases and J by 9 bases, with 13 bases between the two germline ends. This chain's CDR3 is CASSLLEGTSPLHF. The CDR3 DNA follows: TGTGCCAGCAGCCTCCTAGAGGGTACTTCACCCCTCCACTTT.

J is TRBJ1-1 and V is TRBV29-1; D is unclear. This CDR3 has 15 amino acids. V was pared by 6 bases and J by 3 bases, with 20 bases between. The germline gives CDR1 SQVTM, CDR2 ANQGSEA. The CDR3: CSVARAIGSDTEAFF. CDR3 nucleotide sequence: TGCAGCGTGGCGCGGGCAATCGGTAGCGACACTGAAGCTTTCTTT.

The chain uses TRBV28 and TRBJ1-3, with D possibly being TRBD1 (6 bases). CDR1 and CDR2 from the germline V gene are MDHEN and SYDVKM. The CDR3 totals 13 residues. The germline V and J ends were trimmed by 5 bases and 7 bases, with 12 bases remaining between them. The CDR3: CASSPGQSNTIYF. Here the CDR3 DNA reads TGTGCCAGCAGTCCCGGACAGTCTAACACCATATATTTT.

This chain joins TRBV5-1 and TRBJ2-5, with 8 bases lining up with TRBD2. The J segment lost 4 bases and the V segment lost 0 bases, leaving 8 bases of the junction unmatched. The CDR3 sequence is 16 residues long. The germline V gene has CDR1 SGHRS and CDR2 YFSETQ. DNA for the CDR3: TGCGCCAGCAGCTTGGGAGCGGGACTAGGTTCAGAGACCCAGTACTTC. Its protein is CASSLGAGLGSETQYF.

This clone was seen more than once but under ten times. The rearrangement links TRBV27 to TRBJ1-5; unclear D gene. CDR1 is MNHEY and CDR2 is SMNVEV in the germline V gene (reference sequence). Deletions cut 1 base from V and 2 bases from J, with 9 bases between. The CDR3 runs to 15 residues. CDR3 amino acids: CASSLYEHRNQPQHF. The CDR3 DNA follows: TGTGCCAGCAGTTTATACGAACACCGCAATCAGCCCCAGCATTTT.

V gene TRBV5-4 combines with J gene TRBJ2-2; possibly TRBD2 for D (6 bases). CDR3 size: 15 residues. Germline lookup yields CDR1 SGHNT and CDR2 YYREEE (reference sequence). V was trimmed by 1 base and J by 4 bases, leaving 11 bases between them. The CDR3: CASSLRERGTGELFF. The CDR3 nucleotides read TGTGCCAGCAGCTTGCGGGAGAGGGGCACCGGGGAGCTGTTTTTT.

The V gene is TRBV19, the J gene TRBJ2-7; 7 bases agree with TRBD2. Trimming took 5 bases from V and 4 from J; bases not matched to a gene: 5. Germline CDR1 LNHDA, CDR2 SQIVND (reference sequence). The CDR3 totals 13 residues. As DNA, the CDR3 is TGTGCCAGTAGTCGGGACTATGCATACGAGCAGTACTTC. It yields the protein CASSRDYAYEQYF.

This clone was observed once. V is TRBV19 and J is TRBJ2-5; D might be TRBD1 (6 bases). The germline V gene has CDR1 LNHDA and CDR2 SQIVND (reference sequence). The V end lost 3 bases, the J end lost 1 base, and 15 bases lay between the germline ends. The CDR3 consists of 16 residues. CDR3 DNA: TGTGCCAGTAGTATCTCCGGGACAAAAGGCCAAGAGACCCAGTACTTC. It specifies CASSISGTKGQETQYF.

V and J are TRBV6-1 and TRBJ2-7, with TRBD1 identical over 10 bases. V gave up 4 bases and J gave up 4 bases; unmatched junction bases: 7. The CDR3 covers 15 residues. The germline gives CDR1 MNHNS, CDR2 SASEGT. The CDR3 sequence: CASSVPGQGRYEQYF. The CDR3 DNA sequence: TGTGCCAGCAGTGTACCGGGACAGGGGAGGTACGAGCAGTACTTC.

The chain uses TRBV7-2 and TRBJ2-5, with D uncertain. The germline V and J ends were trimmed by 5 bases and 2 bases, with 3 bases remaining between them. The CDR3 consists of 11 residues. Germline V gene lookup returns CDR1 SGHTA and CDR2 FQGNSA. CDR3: CASSPQETQYF. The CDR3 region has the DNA TGTGCCAGCAGCCCACAAGAGACCCAGTACTTC.

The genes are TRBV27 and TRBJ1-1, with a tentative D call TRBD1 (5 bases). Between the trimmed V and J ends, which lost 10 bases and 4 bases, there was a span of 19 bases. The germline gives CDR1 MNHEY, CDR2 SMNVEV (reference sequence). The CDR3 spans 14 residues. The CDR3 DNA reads TGTGCCACCCGCCTCCAGGGTGTCGGCACTGAAGCTTTCTTT. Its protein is CATRLQGVGTEAFF.

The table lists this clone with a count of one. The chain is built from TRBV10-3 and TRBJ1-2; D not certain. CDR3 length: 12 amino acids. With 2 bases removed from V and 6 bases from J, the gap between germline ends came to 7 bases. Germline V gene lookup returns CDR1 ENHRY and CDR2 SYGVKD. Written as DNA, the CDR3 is TGTGCCATCAGTGAGCTCCGGGATGGCTACACCTTC. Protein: CAISELRDGYTF.

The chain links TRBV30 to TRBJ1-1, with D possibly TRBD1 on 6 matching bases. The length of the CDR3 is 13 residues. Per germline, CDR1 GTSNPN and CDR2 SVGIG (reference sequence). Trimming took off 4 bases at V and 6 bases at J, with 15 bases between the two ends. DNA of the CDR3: TGTGCCTGGATAAGGGGGGGAAACGCTGAAGCTTTCTTT. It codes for CAWIRGGNAEAFF.

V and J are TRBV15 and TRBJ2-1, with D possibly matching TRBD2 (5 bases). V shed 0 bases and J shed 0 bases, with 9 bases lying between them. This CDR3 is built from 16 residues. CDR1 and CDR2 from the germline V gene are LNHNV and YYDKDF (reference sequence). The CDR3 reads CATSREVGVSYNEQFF. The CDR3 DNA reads TGTGCCACCAGCAGAGAGGTGGGAGTCTCCTACAATGAGCAGTTCTTC.